This T cell receptor (beta chain) appears in the sequencing data of a study of blood T cells in healthy people across ages. The study drew donors from healthy Caucasian individuals in Russia aged about 6 to 100. Sample-barcoded 5' priming and a J-beta primer mix drove a second PCR of roughly 7 to 11 cycles. TCRdb re-analysed the 5' RACE reads in MiXCR, keeping a single row per CDR3 protein. The sample gives 800,000 or so distinct CDR3 sequences, 20% to 30% of which show up once; approximately 4% is in the top ten. This clonotype came up a few times. Its antigen is not identified. Per germline, CDR1 MNHNS and CDR2 SASEGT. The V end lost 4 bases, the J end lost 0 bases, and 8 bases lay between the germline ends. This CDR3 has 14 amino acids. Study-wide findings and caveats: One million T cells yielded diversity estimates that were considered underestimates.

The data were also submitted as part of a second study, on T cells of mothers and their children.

The specimen sequenced was blood. The V gene is TRBV6-1, the J gene TRBJ2-3; D is possibly TRBD2 (5 bases). The clonotype comes from a boy between 5 and 17 years old in good health. In DNA, the CDR3 is TGTGCCAGCAGTGGAGCGGATAGCACAGATACGCAGTATTTT. Translated, it gives CASSGADSTDTQYF.